This TCR beta chain was sequenced in a study of blood T cell repertoires in COVID-19 (dated by TCRdb to the early 2020s). Context from the whole study: The collaborator samples originated in the United States, Italy and Spain and spanned the acute and convalescent phases of COVID-19. The prospective study material was composed of cDNA or gDNA derived from T cells, B-cell-depleted T cells, or PBMCs. Subjects who had been exposed to COVID-19, were actively infected with it, or had recovered from it provided the deeply sampled blood TCRbeta repertoires that made up the dataset. A freely available public database, intended as a resource for researchers studying the immune response to SARS-CoV-2, is where the repertoires were released. Samples came from the ongoing ImmuneRACE study (first 160 participants) plus 1,254 subjects from 6 global collaborators. Nearly every sample came with metadata listing a de-identified subject ID, COVID-19 status, age in years and sex. Where available, HLA class I and class II types were taken from metadata supplied by the sample provider and were not determined by assay-based typing. Here is what the overall study found, with its caveats: The amount of clinical and demographic metadata varied by source and participant and was provided uncurated.

TCRbeta CDR3 regions were amplified from genomic DNA using the immunoSEQ Assay, a bias-controlled multiplex PCR. As for the original processing: Within the assay, amplification of reference gene primers was used to estimate how many nucleated cells each sample contained. To quantify the absolute abundance of each unique TCRbeta CDR3 rearrangement, sequence reads were collapsed and filtered. For each sample, productive Simpson clonality was calculated as the square root of Simpson's diversity index over productive rearrangements. TCRdb limited this immuneACCESS table to in-frame rearrangements with V and J called. A share of clones is missing; checked studies link under half to unresolved V genes, and the rest is unexplained. The V and J calls and clone size were taken over from that table, and D and trimming were inferred from the DNA. Recorded for this sample are fewer than 60,000 clones; around 88% of them occurred a single time. The ten largest clones take up just under 25% of the sample.

Each collaborating institution followed its own protocols to collect whole blood in K2EDTA tubes. For TCRbeta analysis, collaborator samples were shipped as frozen whole blood, as isolated PBMCs, or as DNA extracted from either sample type. Notes on this clone: Its antigen is not yet known. The input lacks base qualities; no much larger clone sits a single base away.

This TCR derives from a woman of 80 years or more with acute or convalescent COVID-19. The sequenced sample consisted of peripheral blood.

The sequenced DNA: TGTGCCAGCAGCCCCGGGACAGCAACTAATGAAAAACTGTTTTTT. Its product reads: CASSPGTATNEKLFF. The chain links TRBV5-6 with TRBJ1-4; 7 bases in the junction line up with TRBD1. The CDR3 covers 15 residues, taking in both the cysteine and the phenylalanine. Only CDR3 DNA is held: 45 bases, read in frame from base 1. CDR1 and CDR2, per the germline V gene, are SGHDT and YYEEEE. V is pruned by 4 bases and J by 0 bases, leaving 3 bases of the junction without a gene match.